Each of the 14 T cell receptor beta chains below was sequenced from the same sample in a study of shared clonotypes between healthy human individuals. Libraries were prepared by immunoSEQ multiplex PCR; TCRdb keeps only in-frame clonotypes and omits some of them. The data hold millions of clones, with 90% to 95% observed a single time. Source material: naive CD4+ T cells sorted from blood. Subset given: CD45RA+ positively selected. The receptors come from a man between 18 and 29 years old in good health.

The rearrangement links TRBV6-5 to TRBJ2-7; D might be TRBD1 (7 bases). V gave up 5 bases and J gave up 8 bases, with 16 bases separating them. This CDR3 region has 13 residues. CDR1 is MNHEY, CDR2 SVGAGI, per germline. This CDR3 reads CASSPGGGRQQYF. The CDR3, as DNA: TGTGCCAGCAGTCCCGGAGGGGGCCGCCAGCAGTACTTC.

The chain combines TRBV5-4 with TRBJ1-1; 7 bases are shared with TRBD1. Germline V CDR1 and CDR2: SGHNT, YYREEE (reference sequence). CDR3 length: 15 amino acids. Unmatched junction bases numbered 5, after V lost 0 bases and J lost 3 bases. The CDR3 loop is CASSLAGQGDTEAFF. DNA of the CDR3: TGTGCCAGCAGCTTGGCCGGGCAGGGGGACACTGAAGCTTTCTTT.

The rearrangement joins TRBV21-1 to TRBJ2-7; TRBD2 is the table's D call, not checked against the DNA. TRBV21-1 corresponds to a pseudogene. The CDR3 contains 15 residues. The DNA of the CDR3 is TGTGCCAGCAGCAAAGAGGTCGGGACTAGCTACGAGCAGTACTTC. Protein sequence: CASSKEVGTSYEQYF.

This rearrangement joins TRBV23-1 to TRBJ1-2; TRBD1 agrees at 10 bases. TRBV23-1 is assigned to the ORF class and has an uncertain function. The J segment lost 5 bases and the V segment lost 6 bases, leaving 6 bases of the junction unmatched. The CDR3 extends over 14 amino acids. The CDR3 reads CASRLRDRGYGYTF. The CDR3, as DNA: TGCGCCAGCAGACTCCGGGACAGGGGTTATGGCTACACCTTC.

The rearrangement links TRBV5-3 to TRBJ1-1; no reliable D call. TRBV5-3 is marked as an open reading frame, function uncertain. V was pared by 4 bases and J by 5 bases, with 18 bases between. The CDR3 is made up of 15 amino acids. The CDR3 coding sequence is TGTGCCAGAAGCCCCTGCGGGGTGGAAGGGACTGAAGCTTTCTTT. Protein product: CARSPCGVEGTEAFF.

A word on this clone: One junction end does not reproduce the germline sequence, and a read error may be involved. This rearrangement joins TRBV5-1 to TRBJ2-2; 12 bases align to TRBD2. Germline CDR1 is SGHRS and CDR2 is YFSETQ. The CDR3 totals 16 residues. The CDR3 nucleotides read TGCGCCAGCAGCTTGGGGACTAGCGGGAACTCCGGGGAGCTGTTTTTT. This gives the protein CASSLGTSGNSGELFF. Full variable domain (remainder filled in from reference TRBV5-1 and TRBJ2-2): KAGVTQTPRYLIKTRGQQVTLSCSPISGHRSVSWYQQTPGQGLQFLFEYFSETQRNKGNFPGRFSGRQFSNSRSEMNVSTLELGDSALYLCASSLGTSGNSGELFFGEGSRLTVL.

The V and J genes are TRBV7-2 and TRBJ2-7; perhaps TRBD1 as D (6 bases). CDR1 is SGHTA and CDR2 is FQGNSA in the germline V gene. The V end was cut by 1 base, the J end by 1 base, with 11 bases between. This CDR3 is built from 15 residues. CDR3 sequence (DNA): TGTGCCAGCAGCTTAGAGGGGGAGTCTTCCTACGAGCAGTACTTC. The encoded protein is CASSLEGESSYEQYF.

In nucleotides, the CDR3 is TGTGCCTGGAGTGGAGACAGGAACACTGAAGCTTTCTTT. It codes for CAWSGDRNTEAFF. The chain carries TRBV30 and TRBJ1-1, with D perhaps TRBD1 (5 bases). The CDR3 has 13 residues. Germline V gene lookup returns CDR1 GTSNPN and CDR2 SVGIG (reference sequence). Trimming cost V 1 base and J 1 base, with 7 bases left between them.

The chain links TRBV6-5 to TRBJ1-3; D unclear. V was trimmed by 6 bases and J by 0 bases, leaving 12 bases between them. The CDR3 spans 15 residues. In germline, CDR1 is MNHEY, CDR2 SVGAGI. CDR3 sequence (DNA): TGTGCCAGCAGGGCCGGCTCAAGCTCTGGAAACACCATATATTTT. It translates to CASRAGSSSGNTIYF.

This rearrangement joins TRBV5-8 to TRBJ2-7; a possible D gene is TRBD2 (6 bases). The CDR3 has 16 amino acids. Trimming pared 1 base from V and 0 bases from J, leaving 14 bases between. Per the germline V gene, CDR1 is SGHTS and CDR2 is YDEGEE. Here the CDR3 DNA reads TGTGCCAGCAGCTTGCTTCTGGGCGGGGCCTCCTACGAGCAGTACTTC. The encoded protein is CASSLLLGGASYEQYF. Full variable domain (remainder filled in from reference TRBV5-8 and TRBJ2-7): EAGVTQSPTHLIKTRGQQATLRCSPISGHTSVYWYQQALGLGLQFLLWYDEGEERNRGNFPPRFSGRQFPNYSSELNVNALELEDSALYLCASSLLLGGASYEQYFGPGTRLTVT.

The chain recombines TRBV9 with TRBJ2-3, with TRBD2 identical over 9 bases. CDR1 is SGDLS, CDR2 YYNGEE, per germline. J lost 7 bases, V lost 0 bases, and 12 bases had no gene match. The CDR3 covers 17 residues. The CDR3 bases are TGTGCCAGCAGCGTAGGACCCTTAGCGGGAGAGGCGAATACGCAGTATTTT. Translated: CASSVGPLAGEANTQYF.

The gene calls are TRBV19 and TRBJ2-2; 9 bases map to TRBD1. V trimming: 7 bases; J trimming: 6 bases; junction bases outside the gene matches: 6. The CDR3 runs 14 residues. CDR1 LNHDA and CDR2 SQIVND come from the germline V gene (reference sequence). The CDR3 nucleotides read TGTGCCAGTAAAGTGGGACAGGGCTCCGGGGAGCTGTTTTTT. It translates to CASKVGQGSGELFF.

In nucleotides, the CDR3 is TGTGCCAACTACCTAGCGGGGCGTTCCTACGAGCAGTACTTC. This gives the protein CANYLAGRSYEQYF. V is TRBV6-7 and J is TRBJ2-7; 9 bases match TRBD2. TRBV6-7 is flagged as an ORF with uncertain function. This CDR3 spans 14 amino acids. V was pared by 10 bases and J by 1 base, with 8 bases of the junction left unmatched.

The chain is built from TRBV6-1 and TRBJ1-1; D call uncertain. Germline V gene lookup returns CDR1 MNHNS and CDR2 SASEGT. There are 14 residues in the CDR3. Trimming took 1 base from V and 10 from J, leaving 16 bases between them. The CDR3 DNA is TGTGCCAGCAGTGAAGGGTTCGGGTCCGTTCGAGCTTTCTTT. Protein: CASSEGFGSVRAFF.